This is a list of T cell receptor beta chains from one sample in a study of shared clonotypes between healthy human individuals. The protocol was immunoSEQ multiplex PCR, while the TCRdb copy is restricted to in-frame clones and leaves out a portion. The table includes around 2.1 million clones, under 95% detected once. The sample taken for sequencing was naive CD8+ T cells from PBMCs. The receptor set was obtained from a man aged 18 to 29 in good health. Some clones in this sample may be carry-over from other donors' samples. Both conserved end residues are part of each CDR3. Fields, in order: V gene, J gene, D gene, clone size, CDR3 protein, CDR3 DNA. D genes are given only for firm matches. Part of the rows lack a size; the others show once, few, many or a class for expanded clones.

>TRBV4-2|TRBJ1-1|.|.
CASSQAPRGDTEAFF
TGTGCCAGCAGCCAAGCTCCGCGGGGTGACACTGAAGCTTTCTTT
>TRBV9|TRBJ2-1|.|.
CASSVGTGWGQFF
TGTGCCAGCAGCGTAGGAACAGGGTGGGGGCAGTTCTTC
>TRBV30|TRBJ2-7|.|once
CAWSVWGSSYEQYF
TGTGCCTGGAGTGTTTGGGGGAGCTCCTACGAGCAGTACTTC
>TRBV4-3|TRBJ1-4|TRBD1|.
CASSQGGRQGHPTNEKLFF
TGCGCCAGCAGCCAAGGCGGCCGACAGGGGCACCCAACTAATGAAAAACTGTTTTTT
>TRBV7-8|TRBJ2-7|TRBD1|.
CASSRDRDEQYF
TGTGCCAGCAGCCGGGACAGGGACGAGCAGTACTTC
>TRBV27|TRBJ1-3|TRBD1|.
CASRDRGSGNTIYF
TGTGCCAGCAGGGACAGGGGCTCTGGAAACACCATATATTTT
>TRBV30|TRBJ2-2|.|.
CAWTGTIPNTGELFF
TGTGCCTGGACCGGGACCATCCCGAACACCGGGGAGCTGTTTTTT
>TRBV15|TRBJ1-4|.|.
CATSRERGATNEKLFF
TGTGCCACCAGCAGAGAGAGAGGGGCAACTAATGAAAAACTGTTTTTT
>TRBV9|TRBJ1-2|TRBD1|.
CASSARDREAYGYTF
TGTGCCAGCAGCGCCAGGGACAGGGAGGCCTATGGCTACACCTTC
>TRBV4-1|TRBJ2-1|TRBD2|.
CASSPRTSGSSYNEQFF
TGCGCCAGCAGCCCGCGGACTAGCGGGAGCTCCTACAATGAGCAGTTCTTC
>TRBV4-3|TRBJ2-2|TRBD2|.
CASSQFGLAGAGELFF
TGCGCCAGCAGCCAATTCGGACTAGCGGGAGCCGGGGAGCTGTTTTTT
>TRBV5-4|TRBJ2-7|.|.
CASSLWTGRGTYEQYF
TGTGCCAGCAGCTTGTGGACGGGCCGCGGGACCTACGAGCAGTACTTC
>TRBV13|TRBJ2-7|.|.
CASSERSGSSYEQYF
TGTGCCAGCAGCGAACGATCAGGCAGCTCCTACGAGCAGTACTTC
>TRBV13|TRBJ2-3|TRBD2|.
CASSFWAGGSTDTQYF
TGTGCCAGCAGCTTCTGGGCGGGAGGCAGCACAGATACGCAGTATTTT
>TRBV7-8|TRBJ1-2|.|.
CASSPGQVNYGYTF
TGTGCCAGCAGCCCGGGCCAAGTAAACTATGGCTACACCTTC
>TRBV6-1|TRBJ2-3|TRBD2|once
CASSVGLAGDTQYF
TGTGCCAGCAGTGTAGGACTAGCGGGAGATACGCAGTATTTT
>TRBV11-2|TRBJ2-7|.|.
CASSSRTDEQYF
TGTGCCAGCAGCTCGCGGACAGACGAGCAGTACTTC
>TRBV5-4|TRBJ2-6|TRBD1|.
CASSSYTDRELVRANVLTF
TGTGCCAGCAGCTCATACACGGACAGGGAGTTGGTAAGGGCCAACGTCCTGACTTTC
>TRBV14|TRBJ1-2|.|.
CASSQVRTYGYTF
TGTGCCAGCAGCCAAGTTCGGACCTATGGCTACACCTTC
>TRBV27|TRBJ2-1|TRBD2|.
CASISTGLAGVPHNEQFF
TGTGCCAGCATCAGTACGGGACTAGCGGGAGTCCCCCACAATGAGCAGTTCTTC
>TRBV28|TRBJ2-1|TRBD2|.
CASSPGLAGYNEQFF
TGTGCCAGCAGCCCGGGACTAGCGGGCTACAATGAGCAGTTCTTC
>TRBV10-2|TRBJ1-1|TRBD1|.
CASSDKTGGYTEAFF
TGCGCCAGCAGTGACAAGACAGGGGGCTACACTGAAGCTTTCTTT
>TRBV11-2|TRBJ2-1|TRBD2|.
CASTPRGGRYNEQFF
TGTGCCAGCACCCCACGGGGCGGGAGGTACAATGAGCAGTTCTTC
>TRBV19|TRBJ1-3|.|.
CASSISGPLSGNTIYF
TGTGCCAGTAGTATCTCAGGACCGCTCTCTGGAAACACCATATATTTT
>TRBV5-6|TRBJ1-1|TRBD1|.
CASSTQGGRTEAFF
TGTGCCAGCAGCACACAGGGGGGTCGGACTGAAGCTTTCTTT
>TRBV18|TRBJ2-7|TRBD2|.
CASSPEREDRSYEQYF
TGTGCCAGCTCACCCGAGCGGGAGGACCGCTCCTACGAGCAGTACTTC
>TRBV25-1|TRBJ2-1|TRBD2|.
CASSGSGYNEQFF
TGTGCCAGCAGTGGTAGCGGGTACAATGAGCAGTTCTTC
>TRBV5-1|TRBJ1-1|TRBD1|.
CASSLDNPTGGYTEAFF
TGCGCCAGCAGCTTAGATAACCCGACAGGGGGTTATACTGAAGCTTTCTTT
>TRBV5-1|TRBJ2-3|TRBD2|.
CASSPGLAGGGTDTQYF
TGCGCCAGCAGCCCGGGACTAGCGGGAGGGGGCACAGATACGCAGTATTTT
>TRBV14|TRBJ2-7|.|.
CASSPGTGEQYF
TGTGCCAGCAGCCCAGGGACGGGCGAGCAGTACTTC
>TRBV14|TRBJ1-1|.|few
CASSQDLGGEAFF
TGTGCCAGCAGCCAAGATCTGGGAGGGGAGGCTTTCTTT
>TRBV5-1|TRBJ1-2|.|.
CASSPGEGRNYGYTF
TGCGCCAGCAGCCCAGGAGAAGGGCGAAACTATGGCTACACCTTC
>TRBV28|TRBJ2-1|TRBD2|.
CASRLAGVHEQFF
TGTGCCAGTCGGCTAGCGGGAGTTCATGAGCAGTTCTTC
>TRBV19|TRBJ2-1|TRBD1|.
CASIDGQGAYNEQFF
TGTGCCAGTATCGACGGGCAGGGGGCCTACAATGAGCAGTTCTTC
>TRBV2|TRBJ2-7|TRBD1|.
CASSDPGTGGGEQYF
TGTGCCAGCAGTGATCCCGGGACAGGGGGCGGCGAGCAGTACTTC
>TRBV11-2|TRBJ1-3|.|.
CASSLLTPVYSGNTIYF
TGTGCCAGCAGCTTGCTCACTCCCGTTTACTCTGGAAACACCATATATTTT
>TRBV4-1|TRBJ2-1|TRBD2|.
CASSLTSGANNEQFF
TGCGCCAGCAGCCTCACTAGCGGGGCGAACAATGAGCAGTTCTTC
>TRBV7-6|TRBJ1-5|TRBD1|.
CASGDRGEQPQHF
TGTGCCAGCGGGGACAGGGGAGAACAGCCCCAGCATTTT